This T cell receptor (beta chain) was captured by sequencing in a study of cytomegalovirus exposure and HLA in healthy donors. This clone appeared a few times. Its matching antigen is unknown. This PCR relied on a set of 60 Vbeta primers and 13 Jbeta primers. Here immunoSEQ multiplex PCR was the method, and the copy in TCRdb shows in-frame clones only, minus some. The table lists roughly 100,000 clones, around 15% of them singletons, with roughly 0.8% in the top ten. Samples came from healthy bone marrow donors. CDR3 length: 17 residues. Germline loops: CDR1 MNHNS, CDR2 SASEGT. V gave up 0 bases and J gave up 4 bases, with 16 bases separating them. Study-wide results and caveats: Sequencing likely produced, as an artifact, a cluster of highly shared sequence variants. The investigators catalogued 150 or so TCR beta chains as cytomegalovirus-associated. Later analysis placed DRB1 highest and HLA-C lowest in TCR association rates, which differed by HLA locus.

Sequencing input: PBMCs. This sequence joins TRBV6-1 and TRBJ1-3, with D tentatively TRBD1 (5 bases). The sequence came from a female donor in good health and CMV-seronegative. For the CDR3, the DNA is TGTGCCAGCAGTGAAGCCAATCTACGAAGGGGAGGAAACACCATATATTTT. It yields the protein CASSEANLRRGGNTIYF.